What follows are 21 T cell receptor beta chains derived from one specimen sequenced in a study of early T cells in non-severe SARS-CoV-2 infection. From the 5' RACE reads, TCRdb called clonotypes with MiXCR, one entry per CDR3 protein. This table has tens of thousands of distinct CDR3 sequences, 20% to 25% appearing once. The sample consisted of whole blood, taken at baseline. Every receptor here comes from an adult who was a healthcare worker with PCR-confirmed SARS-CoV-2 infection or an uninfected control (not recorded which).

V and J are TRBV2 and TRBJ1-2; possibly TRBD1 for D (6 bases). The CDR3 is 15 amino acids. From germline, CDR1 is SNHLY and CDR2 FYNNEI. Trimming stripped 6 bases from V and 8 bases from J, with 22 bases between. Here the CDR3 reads CASRVDRLKSGGYTF. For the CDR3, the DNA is TGTGCCAGCAGAGTTGACAGGCTCAAGTCCGGCGGCTACACCTTC.

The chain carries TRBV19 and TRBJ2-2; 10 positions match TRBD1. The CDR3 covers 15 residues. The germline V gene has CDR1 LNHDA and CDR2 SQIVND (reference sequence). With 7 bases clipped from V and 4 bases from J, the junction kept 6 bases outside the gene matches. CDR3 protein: CASMETGGSTGELFF. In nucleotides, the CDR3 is TGTGCCAGTATGGAGACAGGGGGCTCCACCGGGGAGCTGTTTTTT.

CDR3 sequence: CASTPDRASNEKLFF. For the CDR3, the DNA is TGTGCCAGCACTCCAGACAGGGCTTCTAATGAAAAACTGTTTTTT. The rearrangement uses TRBV2 and TRBJ1-4, with TRBD1 matching over 7 bases. The V segment lost 7 bases and the J segment 3 bases; nucleotides outside the gene matches: 8. The germline V gene has CDR1 SNHLY and CDR2 FYNNEI. CDR3 length equals 15 residues.

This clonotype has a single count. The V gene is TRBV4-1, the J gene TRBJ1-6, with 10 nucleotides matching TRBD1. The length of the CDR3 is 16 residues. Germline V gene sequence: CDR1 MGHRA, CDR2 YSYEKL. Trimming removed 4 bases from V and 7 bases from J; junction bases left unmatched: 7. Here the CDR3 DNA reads TGCGCCAGCAGCCGGGACAGGGGTTTTGTGAATTCACCCCTCCACTTT. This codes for CASSRDRGFVNSPLHF.

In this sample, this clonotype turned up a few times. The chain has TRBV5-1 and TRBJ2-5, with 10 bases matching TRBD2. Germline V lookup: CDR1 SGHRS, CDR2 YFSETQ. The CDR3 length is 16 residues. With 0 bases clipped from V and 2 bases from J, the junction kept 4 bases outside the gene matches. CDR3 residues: CASSLDASGGQETQYF. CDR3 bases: TGCGCCAGCAGCTTGGATGCTAGCGGGGGACAAGAGACCCAGTACTTC.

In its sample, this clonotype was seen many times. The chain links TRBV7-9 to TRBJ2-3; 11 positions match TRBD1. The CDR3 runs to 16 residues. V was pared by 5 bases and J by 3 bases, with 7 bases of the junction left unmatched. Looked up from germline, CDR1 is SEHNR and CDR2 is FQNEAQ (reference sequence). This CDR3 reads CASSRWTGGRTDTQYF. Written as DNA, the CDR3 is TGTGCCAGCAGCCGATGGACAGGGGGCCGTACAGATACGCAGTATTTT. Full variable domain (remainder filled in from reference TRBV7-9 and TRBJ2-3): DTGVSQNPRHKITKRGQNVTFRCDPISEHNRLYWYRQTLGQGPEFLTYFQNEAQLEKSRLLSDRFSAERPKGSFSTLEIQRTEQGDSAMYLCASSRWTGGRTDTQYFGPGTRLTVL.

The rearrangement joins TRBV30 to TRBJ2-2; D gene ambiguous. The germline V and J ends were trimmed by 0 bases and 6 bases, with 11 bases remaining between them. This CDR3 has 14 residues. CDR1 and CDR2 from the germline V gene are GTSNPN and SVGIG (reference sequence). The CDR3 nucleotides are TGTGCCTGGAGTGTAGGAACTATGGCCGGGGAGCTGTTTTTT. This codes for CAWSVGTMAGELFF.

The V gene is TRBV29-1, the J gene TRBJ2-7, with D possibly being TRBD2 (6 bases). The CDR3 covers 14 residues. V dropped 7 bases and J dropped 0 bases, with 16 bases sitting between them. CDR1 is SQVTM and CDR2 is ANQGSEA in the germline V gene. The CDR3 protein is CSGRDSWSSYEQYF. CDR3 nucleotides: TGCAGCGGCCGGGACTCCTGGAGCTCCTACGAGCAGTACTTC.

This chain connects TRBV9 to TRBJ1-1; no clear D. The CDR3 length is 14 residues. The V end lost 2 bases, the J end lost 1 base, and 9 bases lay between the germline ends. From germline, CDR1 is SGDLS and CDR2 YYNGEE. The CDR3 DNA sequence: TGTGCCAGCAGCGTCGGACCACCGAACACTGAAGCTTTCTTT. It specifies CASSVGPPNTEAFF.

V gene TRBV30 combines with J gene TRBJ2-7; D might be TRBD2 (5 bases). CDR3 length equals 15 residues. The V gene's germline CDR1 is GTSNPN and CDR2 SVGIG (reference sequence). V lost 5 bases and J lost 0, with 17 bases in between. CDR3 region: CAWASGLGSSYEQYF. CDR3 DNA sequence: TGTGCCTGGGCGTCTGGTTTGGGGAGCTCCTACGAGCAGTACTTC.

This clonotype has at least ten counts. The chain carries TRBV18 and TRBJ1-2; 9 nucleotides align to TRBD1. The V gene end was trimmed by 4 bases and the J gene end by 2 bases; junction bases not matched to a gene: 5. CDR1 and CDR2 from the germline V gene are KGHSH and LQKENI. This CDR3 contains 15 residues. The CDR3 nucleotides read TGTGCCAGCTCACTTGGACAGGGGACGAACTATGGCTACACCTTC. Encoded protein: CASSLGQGTNYGYTF.

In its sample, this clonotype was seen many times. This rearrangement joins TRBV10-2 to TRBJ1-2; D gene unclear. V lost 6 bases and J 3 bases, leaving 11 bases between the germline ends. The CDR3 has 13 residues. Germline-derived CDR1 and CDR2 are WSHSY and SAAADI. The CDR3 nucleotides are TGCGCCAGCAGGGGAGACGGATACTATGGCTACACCTTC. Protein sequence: CASRGDGYYGYTF.

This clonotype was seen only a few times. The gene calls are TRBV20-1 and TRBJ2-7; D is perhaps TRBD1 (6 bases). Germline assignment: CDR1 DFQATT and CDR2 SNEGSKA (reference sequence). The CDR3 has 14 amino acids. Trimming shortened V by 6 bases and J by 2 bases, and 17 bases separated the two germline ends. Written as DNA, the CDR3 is TGCAGTGCCATCGAGACAGGTCCCACCTACGAGCAGTACTTC. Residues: CSAIETGPTYEQYF.

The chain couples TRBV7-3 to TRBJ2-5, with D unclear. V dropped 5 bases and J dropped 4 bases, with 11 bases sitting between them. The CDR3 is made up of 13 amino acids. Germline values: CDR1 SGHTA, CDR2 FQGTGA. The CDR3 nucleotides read TGTGCCAGCAGCCAGTCGACGGGAGAGACCCAGTACTTC. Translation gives CASSQSTGETQYF.

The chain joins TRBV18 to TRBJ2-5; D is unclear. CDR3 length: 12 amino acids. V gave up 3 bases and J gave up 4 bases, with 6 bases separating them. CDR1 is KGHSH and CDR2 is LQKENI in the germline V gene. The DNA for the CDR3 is TGTGCCAGCTCACCGGATGTAGAGACCCAGTACTTC. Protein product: CASSPDVETQYF. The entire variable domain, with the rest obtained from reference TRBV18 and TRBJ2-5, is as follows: NAGVMQNPRHLVRRRGQEARLRCSPMKGHSHVYWYRQLPEEGLKFMVYLQKENIIDESGMPKERFSAEFPKEGPSILRIQQVVRGDSAAYFCASSPDVETQYFGPGTRLLVL.

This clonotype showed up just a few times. The CDR3, as DNA: TGTGCCAGCAGCCCGAGGGCAGTTGATATCTCCTACAATGAGCAGTTCTTC. This translates into CASSPRAVDISYNEQFF. V and J are TRBV9 and TRBJ2-1; maybe TRBD2 (5 bases). There are 17 residues in the CDR3. V was clipped by 4 bases and J by 0 bases, with 17 bases between them. Germline V lookup: CDR1 SGDLS, CDR2 YYNGEE.

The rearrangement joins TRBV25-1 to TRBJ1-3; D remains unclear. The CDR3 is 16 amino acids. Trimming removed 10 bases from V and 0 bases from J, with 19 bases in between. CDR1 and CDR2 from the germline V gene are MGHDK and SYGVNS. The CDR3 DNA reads TGTGCCAACGACGGGAGGCCCAACAACTCTGGAAACACCATATATTTT. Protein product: CANDGRPNNSGNTIYF. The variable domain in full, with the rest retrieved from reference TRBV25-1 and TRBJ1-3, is EADIYQTPRYLVIGTGKKITLECSQTMGHDKMYWYQQDPGMELHLIHYSYGVNSTEKGDLSSESTVSRIRTEHFPLTLESARPSHTSQYLCANDGRPNNSGNTIYFGEGSWLTVV.

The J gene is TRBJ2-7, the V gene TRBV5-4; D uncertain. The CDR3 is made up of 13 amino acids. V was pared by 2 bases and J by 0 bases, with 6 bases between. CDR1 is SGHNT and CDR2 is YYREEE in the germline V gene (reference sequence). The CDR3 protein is CASSFTPSYEQYF. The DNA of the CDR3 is TGTGCCAGCAGCTTCACCCCCTCCTACGAGCAGTACTTC.

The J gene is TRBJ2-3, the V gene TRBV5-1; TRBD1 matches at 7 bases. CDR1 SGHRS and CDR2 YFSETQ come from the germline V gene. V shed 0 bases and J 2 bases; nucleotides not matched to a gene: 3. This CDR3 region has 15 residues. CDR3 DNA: TGCGCCAGCAGCTTGGCGGGACAGCCCACAGATACGCAGTATTTT. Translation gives CASSLAGQPTDTQYF. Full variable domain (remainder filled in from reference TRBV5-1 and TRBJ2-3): KAGVTQTPRYLIKTRGQQVTLSCSPISGHRSVSWYQQTPGQGLQFLFEYFSETQRNKGNFPGRFSGRQFSNSRSEMNVSTLELGDSALYLCASSLAGQPTDTQYFGPGTRLTVL.

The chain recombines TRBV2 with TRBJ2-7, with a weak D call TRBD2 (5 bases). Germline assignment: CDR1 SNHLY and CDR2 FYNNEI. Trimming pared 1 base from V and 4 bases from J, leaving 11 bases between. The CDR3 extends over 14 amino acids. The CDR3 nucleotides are TGTGCCAGCAGTGAAGAGGGAGACGAGTACGAGCAGTACTTC. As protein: CASSEEGDEYEQYF.

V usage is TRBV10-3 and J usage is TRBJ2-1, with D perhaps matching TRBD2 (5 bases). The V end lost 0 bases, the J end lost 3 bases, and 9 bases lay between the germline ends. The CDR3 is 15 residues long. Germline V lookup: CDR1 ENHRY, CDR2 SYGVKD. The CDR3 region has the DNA TGTGCCATCAGTGAGTCAGAGGGCTTCTACAATGAGCAGTTCTTC. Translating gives CAISESEGFYNEQFF.